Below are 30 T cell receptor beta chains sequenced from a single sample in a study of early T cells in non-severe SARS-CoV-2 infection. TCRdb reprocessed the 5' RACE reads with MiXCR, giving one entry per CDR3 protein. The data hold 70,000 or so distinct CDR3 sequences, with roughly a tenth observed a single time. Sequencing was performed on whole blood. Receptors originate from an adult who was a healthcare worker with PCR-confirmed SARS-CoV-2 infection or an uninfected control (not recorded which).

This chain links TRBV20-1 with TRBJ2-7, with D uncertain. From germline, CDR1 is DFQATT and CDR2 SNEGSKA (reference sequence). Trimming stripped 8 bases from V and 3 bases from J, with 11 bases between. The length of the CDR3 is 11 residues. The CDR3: CSCDKNYEQYF. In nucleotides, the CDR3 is TGCAGTTGCGACAAGAACTACGAGCAGTACTTC.

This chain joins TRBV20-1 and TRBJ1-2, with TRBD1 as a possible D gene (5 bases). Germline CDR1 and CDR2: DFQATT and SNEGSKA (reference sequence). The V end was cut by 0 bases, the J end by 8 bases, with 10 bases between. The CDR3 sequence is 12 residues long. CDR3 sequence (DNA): TGCAGTGCTAGAGATCGGGGCTTGGGCTACACCTTC. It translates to CSARDRGLGYTF.

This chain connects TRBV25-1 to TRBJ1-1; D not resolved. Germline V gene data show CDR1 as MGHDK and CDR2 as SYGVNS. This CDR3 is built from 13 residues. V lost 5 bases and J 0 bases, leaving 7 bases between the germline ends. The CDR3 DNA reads TGTGCCAGCAGTTTTAACTTGAACACTGAAGCTTTCTTT. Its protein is CASSFNLNTEAFF. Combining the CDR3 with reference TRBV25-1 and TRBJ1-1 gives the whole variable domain EADIYQTPRYLVIGTGKKITLECSQTMGHDKMYWYQQDPGMELHLIHYSYGVNSTEKGDLSSESTVSRIRTEHFPLTLESARPSHTSQYLCASSFNLNTEAFFGQGTRLTVV.

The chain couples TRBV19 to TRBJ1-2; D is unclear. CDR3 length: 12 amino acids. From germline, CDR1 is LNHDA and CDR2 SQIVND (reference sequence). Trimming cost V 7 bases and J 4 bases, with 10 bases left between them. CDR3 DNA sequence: TGTGCCAGTACCTCCGACTTCTATGGCTACACCTTC. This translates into CASTSDFYGYTF. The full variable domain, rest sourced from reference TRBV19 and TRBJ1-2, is DGGITQSPKYLFRKEGQNVTLSCEQNLNHDAMYWYRQDPGQGLRLIYYSQIVNDFQKGDIAEGYSVSREKKESFPLTVTSAQKNPTAFYLCASTSDFYGYTFGSGTRLTVV.

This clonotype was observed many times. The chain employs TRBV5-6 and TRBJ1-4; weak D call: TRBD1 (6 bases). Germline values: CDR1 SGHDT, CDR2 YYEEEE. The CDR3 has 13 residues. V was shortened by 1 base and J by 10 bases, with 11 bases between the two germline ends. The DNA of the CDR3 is TGTGCCAGCAGCTTGAAGGAGGGGGTAAAACTGTTTTTT. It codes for CASSLKEGVKLFF. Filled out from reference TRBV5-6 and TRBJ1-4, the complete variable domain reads DAGVTQSPTHLIKTRGQQVTLRCSPKSGHDTVSWYQQALGQGPQFIFQYYEEEERQRGNFPDRFSGHQFPNYSSELNVNALLLGDSALYLCASSLKEGVKLFFGSGTQLSVL.

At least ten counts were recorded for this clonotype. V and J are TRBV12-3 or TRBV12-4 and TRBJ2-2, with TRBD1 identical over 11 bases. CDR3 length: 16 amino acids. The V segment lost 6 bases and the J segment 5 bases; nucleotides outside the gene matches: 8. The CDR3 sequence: CASSPGTGGRTGELFF. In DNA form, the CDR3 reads TGTGCCAGCAGCCCCGGGACAGGGGGACGTACCGGGGAGCTGTTTTTT.

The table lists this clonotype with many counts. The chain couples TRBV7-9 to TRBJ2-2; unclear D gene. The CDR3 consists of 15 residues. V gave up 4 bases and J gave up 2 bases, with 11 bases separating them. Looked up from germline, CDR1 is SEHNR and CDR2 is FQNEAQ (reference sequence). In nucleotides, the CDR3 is TGTGCCAGCAGCTCCTGGACGGTCAACACCGGGGAGCTGTTTTTT. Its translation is CASSSWTVNTGELFF. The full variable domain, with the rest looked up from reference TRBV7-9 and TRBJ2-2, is DTGVSQNPRHKITKRGQNVTFRCDPISEHNRLYWYRQTLGQGPEFLTYFQNEAQLEKSRLLSDRFSAERPKGSFSTLEIQRTEQGDSAMYLCASSSWTVNTGELFFGEGSRLTVL.

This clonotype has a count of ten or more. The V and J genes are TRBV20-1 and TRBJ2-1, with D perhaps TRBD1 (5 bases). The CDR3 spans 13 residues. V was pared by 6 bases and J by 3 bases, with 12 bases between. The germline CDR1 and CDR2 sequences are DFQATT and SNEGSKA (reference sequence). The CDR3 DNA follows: TGCAGTGCCCCAGGTCAGGGCTACAATGAGCAGTTCTTC. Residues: CSAPGQGYNEQFF.

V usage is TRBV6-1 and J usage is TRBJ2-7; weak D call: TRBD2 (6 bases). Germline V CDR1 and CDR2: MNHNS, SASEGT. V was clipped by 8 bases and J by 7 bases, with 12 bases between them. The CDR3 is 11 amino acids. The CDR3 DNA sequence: TGTGCCAGCGACGATCGGGGGGAGCAGTACTTC. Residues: CASDDRGEQYF.

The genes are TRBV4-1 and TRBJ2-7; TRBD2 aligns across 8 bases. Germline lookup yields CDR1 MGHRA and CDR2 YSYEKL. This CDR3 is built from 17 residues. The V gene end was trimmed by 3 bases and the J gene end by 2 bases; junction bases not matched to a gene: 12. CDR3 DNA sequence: TGCGCCAGCAGCCACGGCATGGGGCGGGAGGCCACCTACGAGCAGTACTTC. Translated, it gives CASSHGMGREATYEQYF.

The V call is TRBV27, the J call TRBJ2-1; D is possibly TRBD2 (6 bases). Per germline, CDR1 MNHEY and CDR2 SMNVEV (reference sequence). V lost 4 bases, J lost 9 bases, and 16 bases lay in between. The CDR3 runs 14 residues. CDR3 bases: TGTGCCAGCAGTTGCGGGGCGTTTGGTGGTGAGCAGTTCTTC. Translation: CASSCGAFGGEQFF.

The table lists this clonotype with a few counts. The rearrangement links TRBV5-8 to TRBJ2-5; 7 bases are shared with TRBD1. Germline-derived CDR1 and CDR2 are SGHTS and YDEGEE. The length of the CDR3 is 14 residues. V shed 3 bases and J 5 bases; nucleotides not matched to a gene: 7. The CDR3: CASSSLGTDETQYF. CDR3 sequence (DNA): TGTGCCAGCAGCTCGCTCGGGACAGATGAGACCCAGTACTTC.

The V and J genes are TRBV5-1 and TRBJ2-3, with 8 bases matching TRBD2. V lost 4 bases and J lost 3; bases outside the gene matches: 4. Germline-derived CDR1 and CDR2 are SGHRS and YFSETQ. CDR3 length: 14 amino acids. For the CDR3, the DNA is TGCGCCAGCAGCCTGGGACTAGGGACAGATACGCAGTATTTT. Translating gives CASSLGLGTDTQYF.

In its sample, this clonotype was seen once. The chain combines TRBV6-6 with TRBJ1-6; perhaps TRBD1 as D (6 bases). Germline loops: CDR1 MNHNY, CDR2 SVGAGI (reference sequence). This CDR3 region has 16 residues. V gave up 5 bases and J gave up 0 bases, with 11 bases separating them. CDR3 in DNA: TGTGCCAGCAGTGATCTGGACAGCTCCTATAATTCACCCCTCCACTTT. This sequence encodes CASSDLDSSYNSPLHF.

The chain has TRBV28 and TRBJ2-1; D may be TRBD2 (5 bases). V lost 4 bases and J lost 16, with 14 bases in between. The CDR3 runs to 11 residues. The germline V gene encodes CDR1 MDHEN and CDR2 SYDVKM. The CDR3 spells CASSSRDLNFF. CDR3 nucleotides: TGTGCCAGCAGTTCCCGGGATCTCAACTTCTTC.

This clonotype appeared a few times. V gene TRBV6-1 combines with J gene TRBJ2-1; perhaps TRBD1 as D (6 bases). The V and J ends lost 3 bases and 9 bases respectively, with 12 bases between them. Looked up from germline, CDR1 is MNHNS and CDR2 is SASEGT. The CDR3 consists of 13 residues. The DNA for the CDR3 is TGTGCCAGCAGTGAGTGGGGGCAAGGTGAGCAGTTCTTC. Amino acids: CASSEWGQGEQFF.

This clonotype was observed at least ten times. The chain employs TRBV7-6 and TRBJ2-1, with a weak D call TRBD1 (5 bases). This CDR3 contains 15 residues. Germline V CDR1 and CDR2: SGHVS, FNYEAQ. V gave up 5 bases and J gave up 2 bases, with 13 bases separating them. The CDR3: CASSQRGATYNEQFF. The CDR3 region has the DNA TGTGCCAGCAGCCAAAGGGGCGCTACCTACAATGAGCAGTTCTTC.

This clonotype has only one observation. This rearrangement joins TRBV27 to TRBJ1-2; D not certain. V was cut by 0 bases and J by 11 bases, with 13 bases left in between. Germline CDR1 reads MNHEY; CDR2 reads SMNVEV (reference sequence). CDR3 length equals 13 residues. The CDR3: CASSLSMEGHYTF. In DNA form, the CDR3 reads TGTGCCAGCAGTTTATCTATGGAGGGTCATTACACCTTC.

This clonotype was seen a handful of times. This chain's CDR3 is CASSKPGRETYEQYF. The CDR3 bases are TGTGCCAGCAGCAAACCCGGAAGGGAGACCTACGAGCAGTACTTC. V is TRBV21-1 and J is TRBJ2-7; TRBD1, as called in the table, went unchecked against the DNA. TRBV21-1 is a recognized pseudogene. The CDR3 has 15 residues.

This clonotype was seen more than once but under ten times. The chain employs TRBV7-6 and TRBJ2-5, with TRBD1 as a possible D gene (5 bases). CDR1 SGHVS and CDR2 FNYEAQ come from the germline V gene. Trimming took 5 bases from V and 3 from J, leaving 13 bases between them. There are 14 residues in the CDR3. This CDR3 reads CASSNRQPKETQYF. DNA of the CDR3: TGTGCCAGCAGCAACCGACAGCCGAAAGAGACCCAGTACTTC.

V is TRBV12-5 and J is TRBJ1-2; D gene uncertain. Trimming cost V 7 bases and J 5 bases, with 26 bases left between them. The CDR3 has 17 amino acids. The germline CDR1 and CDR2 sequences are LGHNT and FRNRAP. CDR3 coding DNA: TGTGCTAGTGCCTTTTCAATAGGCGGTCGTACGGGATATGGCTACACCTTC. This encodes CASAFSIGGRTGYGYTF.

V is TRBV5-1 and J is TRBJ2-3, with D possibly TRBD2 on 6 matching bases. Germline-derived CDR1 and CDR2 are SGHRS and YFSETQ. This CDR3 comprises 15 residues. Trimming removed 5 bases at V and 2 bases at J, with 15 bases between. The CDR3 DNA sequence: TGCGCCAGCAGACCGGTTGCGGGACTCACAGATACGCAGTATTTT. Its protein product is CASRPVAGLTDTQYF.

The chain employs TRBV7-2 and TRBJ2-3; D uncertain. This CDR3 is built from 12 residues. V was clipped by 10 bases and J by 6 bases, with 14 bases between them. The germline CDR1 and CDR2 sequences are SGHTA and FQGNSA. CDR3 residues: CATSSSWDTQYF. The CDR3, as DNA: TGTGCCACTTCTTCATCCTGGGATACGCAGTATTTT.

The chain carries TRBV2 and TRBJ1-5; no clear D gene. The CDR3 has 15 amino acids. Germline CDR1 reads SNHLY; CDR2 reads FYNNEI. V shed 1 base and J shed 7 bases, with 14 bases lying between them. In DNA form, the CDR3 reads TGTGCCAGCAGTGAAGAACAGCCGGGCGGGCAGCCCCAGCATTTT. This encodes CASSEEQPGGQPQHF. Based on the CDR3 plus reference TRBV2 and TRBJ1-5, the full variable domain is EPEVTQTPSHQVTQMGQEVILRCVPISNHLYFYWYRQILGQKVEFLVSFYNNEISEKSEIFDDQFSVERPDGSNFTLKIRSTKLEDSAMYFCASSEEQPGGQPQHFGDGTRLSIL.

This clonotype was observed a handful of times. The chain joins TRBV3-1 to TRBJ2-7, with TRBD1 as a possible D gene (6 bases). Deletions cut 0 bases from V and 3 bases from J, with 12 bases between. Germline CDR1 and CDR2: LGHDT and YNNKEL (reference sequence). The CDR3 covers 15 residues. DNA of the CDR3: TGTGCCAGCAGCCAAGAGTCGAACAGGGTCTACGAGCAGTACTTC. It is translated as CASSQESNRVYEQYF.

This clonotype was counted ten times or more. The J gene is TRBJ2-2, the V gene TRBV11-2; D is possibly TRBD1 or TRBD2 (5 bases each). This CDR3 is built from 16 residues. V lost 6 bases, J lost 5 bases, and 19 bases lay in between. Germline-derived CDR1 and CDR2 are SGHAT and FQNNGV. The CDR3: CASRNPGRGMTGELFF. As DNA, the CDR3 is TGTGCCAGCAGAAACCCGGGACGCGGAATGACCGGGGAGCTGTTTTTT.

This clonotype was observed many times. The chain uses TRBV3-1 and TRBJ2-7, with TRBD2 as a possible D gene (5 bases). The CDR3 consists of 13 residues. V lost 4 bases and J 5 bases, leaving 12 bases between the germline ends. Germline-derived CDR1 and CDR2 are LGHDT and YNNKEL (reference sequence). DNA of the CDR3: TGTGCCAGCAGCCTTGGAGGTTCGAACGAGCAGTACTTC. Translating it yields CASSLGGSNEQYF.

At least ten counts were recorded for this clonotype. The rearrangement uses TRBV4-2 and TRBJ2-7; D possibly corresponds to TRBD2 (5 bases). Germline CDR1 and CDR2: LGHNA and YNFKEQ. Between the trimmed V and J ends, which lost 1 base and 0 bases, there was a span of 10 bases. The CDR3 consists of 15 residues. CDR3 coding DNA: TGTGCCAGCAGCCAAGGAATAGCGAGCTCCTACGAGCAGTACTTC. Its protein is CASSQGIASSYEQYF.

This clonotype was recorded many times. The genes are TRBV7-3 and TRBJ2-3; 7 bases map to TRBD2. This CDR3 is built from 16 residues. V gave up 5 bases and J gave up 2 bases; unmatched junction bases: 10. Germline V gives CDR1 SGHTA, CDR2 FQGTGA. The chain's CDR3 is CASSPHGRVHTDTQYF. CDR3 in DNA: TGTGCCAGCAGCCCCCATGGGAGGGTCCACACAGATACGCAGTATTTT. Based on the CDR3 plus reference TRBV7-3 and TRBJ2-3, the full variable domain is GAGVSQTPSNKVTEKGKYVELRCDPISGHTALYWYRQSLGQGPEFLIYFQGTGAADDSGLPNDRFFAVRPEGSVSTLKIQRTERGDSAVYLCASSPHGRVHTDTQYFGPGTRLTVL.

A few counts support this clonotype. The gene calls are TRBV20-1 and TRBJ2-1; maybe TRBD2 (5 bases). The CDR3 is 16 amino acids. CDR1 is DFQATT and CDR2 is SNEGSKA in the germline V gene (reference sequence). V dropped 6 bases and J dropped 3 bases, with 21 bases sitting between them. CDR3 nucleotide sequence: TGCAGTGCCCCCAGGAGTGGAGGACGTCGCTACAATGAGCAGTTCTTC. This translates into CSAPRSGGRRYNEQFF.